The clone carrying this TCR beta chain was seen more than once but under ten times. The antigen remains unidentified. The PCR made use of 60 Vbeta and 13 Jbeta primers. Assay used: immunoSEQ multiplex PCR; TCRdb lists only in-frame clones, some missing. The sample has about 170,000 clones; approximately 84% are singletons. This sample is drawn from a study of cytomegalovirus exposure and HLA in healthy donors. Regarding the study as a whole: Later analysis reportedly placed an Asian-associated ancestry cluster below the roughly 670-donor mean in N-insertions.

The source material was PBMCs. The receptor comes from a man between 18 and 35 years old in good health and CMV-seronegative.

Here the CDR3 DNA reads TGTGCCAGCAGTTCCTCCTACAGGGGTGGCTACACCTTC. Translating it yields CASSSSYRGGYTF. The rearrangement links TRBV28 to TRBJ1-2; 7 nucleotides align to TRBD1. The V gene end was trimmed by 4 bases and the J gene end by 7 bases; junction bases not matched to a gene: 6. Germline-derived CDR1 and CDR2 are MDHEN and SYDVKM. There are 13 residues in the CDR3.